This T cell receptor beta chain stems from a study of blood T cell repertoires in COVID-19. Study overall: Sample material is recorded as cDNA or gDNA derived from T cells, B-cell-depleted T cells, or PBMCs.

The J segment lost 6 bases and the V segment lost 4 bases, leaving 5 bases of the junction unmatched. CDR1 and CDR2 from the germline V gene are MNHEY and SVGEGT. The CDR3 is made up of 14 amino acids. Authors' data handling: Reference gene primer amplification yielded estimated nucleated cell counts. Using immunoSEQ multiplex PCR, the repertoire was profiled, and TCRdb retains in-frame clones only, with some absent. V, J and clone size reflect that table, while D and trimming were determined from the DNA. The sample shows tens of thousands of clones, 70% to 85% of them seen only once. Sequenced input: peripheral blood. V gene TRBV6-2 or TRBV6-3 combines with J gene TRBJ2-7; the match to TRBD1 covers 11 bases. This clonotype was sampled from a human donor in a cohort sampled during active COVID-19. The CDR3 region is CASSFSGQGVEQYF. In nucleotides, the CDR3 is TGTGCCAGCAGTTTCTCGGGACAGGGGGTCGAGCAGTACTTC.